This TCR beta chain was obtained from a study of cytomegalovirus exposure and HLA in healthy donors. Study-level points and caveats: One variant, a missense change in DCLRE1C, was linked in a later analysis to TCR beta V- and J-gene trimming. A later analysis by the authors found several of the most significant clusters apparently linked to common viral pathogens. In a later analysis, HLA-associated beta chains showed higher expansion and lower generation probabilities than comparable chains.

Primers included in the PCR were 60 Vbeta and 13 Jbeta primers. Libraries were prepared by immunoSEQ multiplex PCR; TCRdb keeps only in-frame clonotypes and omits some of them. Among about 160,000 clones listed, approximately 88% were seen once. Germline assignment: CDR1 GTSNPN and CDR2 SVGIG (reference sequence). CDR3 length: 14 residues. V lost 2 bases and J 4 bases, leaving 14 bases between the germline ends. With respect to this clone: Its target is not known.

The chain couples TRBV30 to TRBJ1-2, with D hard to call. Material: PBMCs. The clonotype was recovered from a boy aged 2 to 10 in good health and CMV-seronegative. CDR3 in DNA: TGTGCCTGGAGTTTGACACTCGCCTTCTATGGCTACACCTTC. Amino acids: CAWSLTLAFYGYTF.